The sequence of this T cell receptor beta chain was determined in a study of T-cell memory formation after mild COVID-19. Across the whole study: TCR clusters were largely donor specific.

V was trimmed by 1 base and J by 0 bases, leaving 7 bases between them. The V gene's germline CDR1 is LGHNA and CDR2 YNFKEQ. The CDR3 totals 14 residues. TCRalpha and TCRbeta libraries used 5'RACE with constant-segment primers and UMIs. TCRdb reprocessed the 5' RACE reads with MiXCR, giving one entry per CDR3 protein. The repertoire holds about 200,000 distinct CDR3 sequences, around 8.8% seen once, with 3.5% to 4% in the top ten. Study-wide points: Clones that shrank (day 15 to 85) were balanced CD4/CD8, whereas later expanders leaned CD4+.

Ten or more counts support this clonotype. What it recognizes is unknown. The V and J genes are TRBV4-2 and TRBJ2-7, with a tentative D call TRBD1 (5 bases). This receptor was obtained from a man aged 18 to 30 who had mild COVID-19 (a few samples of this study predate the infection). Cell type and time point are not known. The sample consisted of PBMCs or a T cell subset sorted from them (not recorded which). The DNA of the CDR3 is TGTGCCAGCAGCCAAGCGACAGCCTCCTACGAGCAGTACTTC. Translated: CASSQATASYEQYF.